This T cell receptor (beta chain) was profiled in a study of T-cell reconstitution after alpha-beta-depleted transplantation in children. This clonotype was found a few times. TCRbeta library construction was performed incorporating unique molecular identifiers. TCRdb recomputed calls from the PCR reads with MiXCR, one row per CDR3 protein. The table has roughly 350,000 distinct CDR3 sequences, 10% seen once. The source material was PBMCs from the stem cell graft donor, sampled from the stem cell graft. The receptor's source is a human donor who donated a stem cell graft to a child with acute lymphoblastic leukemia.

This chain's CDR3 is CASSYNPGTGDSYNEQFF. The DNA for the CDR3 is TGCGCCAGCAGCTACAATCCCGGTACGGGGGACTCCTACAATGAGCAGTTCTTC. This chain links TRBV5-1 with TRBJ2-1, with D tentatively TRBD2 (6 bases). The CDR3 is 18 residues long. From germline, CDR1 is SGHRS and CDR2 YFSETQ. Trimming pared 3 bases from V and 0 bases from J, leaving 19 bases between.